The clone carrying this T cell receptor (beta chain) showed up many times. The antigen is unknown. The data were obtained in a study of neurological immune-mediated disorders. General study findings and limits: No expanded-clone CDR3 amino acid sequence recurred across subjects, suggesting private TCR-beta repertoires.

Per germline, CDR1 DFQATT and CDR2 SNEGSKA (reference sequence). The CDR3 runs to 12 residues. The germline V and J ends were trimmed by 3 bases and 7 bases, with 10 bases remaining between them. Time point of the sample: technical triplicate 1. The sorted libraries started from around 1 million CD4+ or CD8+ T cells. The cDNA was synthesized by means of template-switch 5'RACE, which was carried out with 10-nucleotide random UMIs. Every sequencing run produced over 170 million TCR-beta sequences that came from 15-18 subjects. TCRdb passed the 5' RACE reads through MiXCR, listing each CDR3 protein once. The table has some 22,000 distinct CDR3 sequences, less than 15% seen once; the top ten hold approximately 5.5%.

This sequence originates from a female donor with HTLV-1-associated myelopathy (HAM/TSP). The specimen was CD4+ T cells from blood. The V and J genes are TRBV20-1 and TRBJ2-1, with D maybe TRBD2 (5 bases). Written as DNA, the CDR3 is TGCAGTGCTAGCCCTAGCCTTAATGAGCAGTTCTTC. Translating gives CSASPSLNEQFF.